This T cell receptor beta chain was retrieved from a study of T cell repertoires in cytomegalovirus infection (dated by TCRdb to between 2017 and 2020). At the level of the whole study: Alongside well-studied HLA-B-restricted epitopes, the peptide stimulations were aimed at recently identified HLA-C-restricted CMV epitopes, whose presentation resists viral immunomodulation. Donor HLA type was relevant to the analysis, because carriage of CMV infection together with the matching HLA type was indicated by public TCR beta signatures. Here is what the overall study found, with its caveats: In the ex vivo response, HLA-C-restricted CMV-specific TCR beta clonotypes were dominant, and in two of eight donors the single most frequent clonotype came from this HLA-C-restricted group. Carriers of CMV infection plus the relevant HLA type were discriminated by the cumulative frequency of public TCR beta family members in the study cohort and in an independent approximately 400-donor cohort.

TCRdb shows the sequencer as Illumina HiSeq 1500. The public reads were reanalyzed by TCRdb: fastp trimming at Q25, MiXCR alignment, in-frame beta chains only. One record per CDR3 amino acid sequence lists the most common genes and DNA. Counted in this sample were about 83,000 distinct CDR3 sequences; roughly a quarter of them appeared once. Approximately 51% of the sample goes to the ten largest clones. The table lists this clonotype with many counts. The specificity of this receptor is unknown. No much larger clonotype is one base removed from it; base qualities were not supplied. This specimen's treatment or condition label, interpreted: in vitro stimulation with specific CMV peptide epitopes to enrich CMV-specific T cells. CDR1 and CDR2 are drawn from the germline V gene: SGHVS, FQNEAQ. Germline trimming: 6 bases from V, 1 base from J; junction bases outside gene matches: 6. The CDR3 covers 16 residues, taking in both the cysteine and the phenylalanine. CDR3 DNA is the only sequence kept; it has 48 bases, read in frame from the first base.

Sequenced material: CD8+ T cells from cultured PBMCs, taken from culture after CMV antigen stimulation. The receptor chain draws on TRBV7-8 and TRBJ2-5, and TRBD2 aligns with 12 junction nucleotides. The clonotype originates from a human donor in good health (CMV status not recorded). Some clones in this sample may be carry-over from other donors' samples. CDR3 protein: CASRSSLAGGQETQYF. The sequenced DNA: TGTGCCAGCAGGAGTTCACTAGCGGGAGGCCAAGAGACCCAGTACTTC.